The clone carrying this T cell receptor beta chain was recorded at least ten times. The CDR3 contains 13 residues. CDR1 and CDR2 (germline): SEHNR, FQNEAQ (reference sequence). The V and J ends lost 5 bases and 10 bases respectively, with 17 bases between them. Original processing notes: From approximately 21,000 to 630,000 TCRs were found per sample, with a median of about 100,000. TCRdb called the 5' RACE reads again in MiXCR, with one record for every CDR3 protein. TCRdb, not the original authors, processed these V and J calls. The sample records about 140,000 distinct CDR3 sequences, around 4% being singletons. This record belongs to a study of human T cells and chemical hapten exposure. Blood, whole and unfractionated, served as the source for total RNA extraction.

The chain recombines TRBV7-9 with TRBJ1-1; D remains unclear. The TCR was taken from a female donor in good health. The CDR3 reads CASSGWQAAAAFF. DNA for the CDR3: TGTGCCAGCAGCGGGTGGCAGGCTGCCGCAGCTTTCTTT.